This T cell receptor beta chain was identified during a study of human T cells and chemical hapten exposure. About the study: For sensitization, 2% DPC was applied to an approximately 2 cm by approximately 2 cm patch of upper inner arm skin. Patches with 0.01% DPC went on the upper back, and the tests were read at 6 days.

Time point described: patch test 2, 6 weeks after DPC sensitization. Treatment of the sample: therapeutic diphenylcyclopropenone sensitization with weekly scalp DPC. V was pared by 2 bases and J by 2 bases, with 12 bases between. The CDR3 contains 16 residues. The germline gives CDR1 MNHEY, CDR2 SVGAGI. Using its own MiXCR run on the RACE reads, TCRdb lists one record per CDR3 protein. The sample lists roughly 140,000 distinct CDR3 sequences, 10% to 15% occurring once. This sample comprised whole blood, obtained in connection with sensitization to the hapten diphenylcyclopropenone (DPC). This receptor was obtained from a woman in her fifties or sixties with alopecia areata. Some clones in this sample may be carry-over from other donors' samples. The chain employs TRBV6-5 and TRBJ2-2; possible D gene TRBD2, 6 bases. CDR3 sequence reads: CASSYSGLQNTGELFF. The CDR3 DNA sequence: TGTGCCAGCAGTTACAGCGGGCTACAAAACACCGGGGAGCTGTTTTTT.